This passage covers 26 T cell receptor beta chains from one sample sequenced in a study of CD8 T cells in ankylosing spondylitis. From the 5' RACE reads, TCRdb called clonotypes with MiXCR, one entry per CDR3 protein. The sample carries approximately 220,000 distinct CDR3 sequences, approximately 24% recorded once. Sequencing used blood, either unsorted or a sorted T cell fraction (not recorded which). The receptors here all came from a male donor with ankylosing spondylitis or in good health (not recorded which).

This clonotype was detected ten times or more. The V and J genes are TRBV6-2 or TRBV6-3 and TRBJ2-2, with 8 nucleotides matching TRBD1. Per the germline V gene, CDR1 is MNHEY and CDR2 is SVGEGT. The V and J ends lost 2 bases and 3 bases, in that order; junction bases with no gene match: 2. CDR3 length: 15 amino acids. The CDR3 DNA sequence: TGTGCCAGCAGTTACACAGGGGGGTACACCGGGGAGCTGTTTTTT. Protein: CASSYTGGYTGELFF.

This clonotype was detected only a few times. The genes are TRBV20-1 and TRBJ1-1; unclear D gene. Germline V gene lookup returns CDR1 DFQATT and CDR2 SNEGSKA (reference sequence). The CDR3 sequence is 12 residues long. With 3 bases removed from V and 4 bases from J, the gap between germline ends came to 9 bases. The CDR3 sequence: CSASAGITEAFF. CDR3 sequence (DNA): TGCAGTGCTAGTGCCGGGATCACTGAAGCTTTCTTT.

Many counts were recorded for this clonotype. The rearrangement joins TRBV5-1 to TRBJ2-2; the match to TRBD2 covers 9 bases. The CDR3 sequence is 18 residues long. CDR1 and CDR2 from the germline V gene are SGHRS and YFSETQ. The trim removed 1 base at V and 2 bases at J, leaving 9 bases unmatched. The CDR3 sequence is CASSLRVSGRDNTGELFF. The CDR3 region has the DNA TGCGCCAGCAGCTTGCGCGTTAGCGGGAGAGATAACACCGGGGAGCTGTTTTTT.

This clonotype was counted many times. V usage is TRBV29-1 and J usage is TRBJ2-7; no reliable D call. The CDR3 is made up of 15 amino acids. Per the germline V gene, CDR1 is SQVTM and CDR2 is ANQGSEA. The ends were cut back, 0 bases at V and 7 bases at J, with 19 bases in the middle. In DNA, the CDR3 is TGCAGCGTTGAAGAACTGGCAGGATCTACTTTTGAGCAGTACTTC. This gives the protein CSVEELAGSTFEQYF.

Written as DNA, the CDR3 is TGCACGGGCGGGCAGGTTAACAATGAGCAGTTCTTC. It yields the protein CTGGQVNNEQFF. This sequence joins TRBV29-1 and TRBJ2-1, with TRBD2 as a possible D gene (5 bases). The V gene's germline CDR1 is SQVTM and CDR2 ANQGSEA. This CDR3 has 12 amino acids.

Of note for this clonotype: The junction does not match germline at one end; this may be a read error. This chain joins TRBV20-1 and TRBJ1-6, with 10 nucleotides matching TRBD1. CDR3 length: 11 amino acids. CDR1 is DFQATT, CDR2 SNEGSKA, per germline (reference sequence). The CDR3 protein is CSASTGGPLYF. The DNA for the CDR3 is TGCAGTGCCTCGACAGGGGGCCCTCTTTACTTT.

Many counts were recorded for this clonotype. The chain recombines TRBV5-1 with TRBJ1-2, with D perhaps TRBD1 (5 bases). The CDR3 is 14 amino acids. V lost 3 bases and J 2 bases, leaving 11 bases between the germline ends. Germline V gene lookup returns CDR1 SGHRS and CDR2 YFSETQ. This chain's CDR3 is CASSSKTDNYGYTF. Here the CDR3 DNA reads TGCGCCAGCAGCTCAAAGACAGACAACTATGGCTACACCTTC.

There are a few counts of this clonotype. The chain uses TRBV25-1 and TRBJ2-1, with D perhaps given as TRBD1 or TRBD2 (5 bases each). Between the trimmed V and J ends, which lost 0 bases and 9 bases, there was a span of 12 bases. This CDR3 has 14 amino acids. Germline CDR1 reads MGHDK; CDR2 reads SYGVNS. This CDR3 reads CASSEYVGAGEQFF. The CDR3 DNA is TGTGCCAGCAGTGAATATGTCGGGGCTGGTGAGCAGTTCTTC.

The table lists this clonotype with many counts. This chain uses TRBV7-9 with TRBJ2-5, with 10 bases matching TRBD1. V dropped 5 bases and J dropped 5; count of bases not matched to a gene: 5. Germline lookup yields CDR1 SEHNR and CDR2 FQNEAQ (reference sequence). The length of the CDR3 is 14 residues. The CDR3 DNA reads TGTGCCAGCAGCCTTGACAGGGGGCGGGAGACCCAGTACTTC. Translated, it gives CASSLDRGRETQYF.

This clonotype was recorded a few times. The chain links TRBV5-1 to TRBJ1-4; TRBD1 might be the D (5 bases). The CDR3 runs to 15 residues. CDR1 SGHRS and CDR2 YFSETQ come from the germline V gene. V was pared by 7 bases and J by 2 bases, with 15 bases between. CDR3 amino acids: CASHSGRGTNEKLFF. The DNA for the CDR3 is TGCGCCAGCCATTCCGGCCGGGGGACTAATGAAAAACTGTTTTTT.

This clonotype appeared a single time. V gene TRBV29-1 combines with J gene TRBJ2-1, with unresolved D. The V end lost 6 bases, the J end lost 0 bases, and 15 bases lay between the germline ends. The germline V gene encodes CDR1 SQVTM and CDR2 ANQGSEA. The CDR3 sequence is 15 residues long. The CDR3 sequence is CSVDSWGSSYNEQFF. The CDR3 bases are TGCAGCGTCGACTCTTGGGGAAGCTCCTACAATGAGCAGTTCTTC.

This clonotype has a count of ten or more. The gene calls are TRBV27 and TRBJ1-5; 7 bases match TRBD1. Losses at the gene ends were 4 bases for V and 3 bases for J; bases not matched to a gene: 12. Germline lookup yields CDR1 MNHEY and CDR2 SMNVEV (reference sequence). This CDR3 is 17 amino acids long. This chain's CDR3 is CASSSLPGGMNNQPQHF. CDR3 sequence (DNA): TGTGCCAGCAGTTCCCTGCCAGGGGGGATGAACAATCAGCCCCAGCATTTT.

The table lists this clonotype with a few counts. V gene TRBV5-1 combines with J gene TRBJ1-1, with 9 nucleotides matching TRBD1. The ends lost 1 base at V and 3 bases at J; junction bases unmatched: 10. This CDR3 has 17 amino acids. Germline CDR1 and CDR2: SGHRS and YFSETQ. CDR3 region: CASSLTPRTGAHTEAFF. In DNA form, the CDR3 reads TGCGCCAGCAGCTTGACCCCTCGGACAGGGGCGCACACTGAAGCTTTCTTT.

This clonotype has at least ten counts. V is TRBV6-1 and J is TRBJ1-3; D is perhaps TRBD1 (6 bases). CDR3 length: 15 amino acids. Per the germline V gene, CDR1 is MNHNS and CDR2 is SASEGT. The V gene lost 2 bases and the J gene lost 4 bases, with 12 bases spanning the gap. CDR3 sequence reads: CASSELAGAGNTIYF. The DNA for the CDR3 is TGTGCCAGCAGTGAATTGGCAGGGGCAGGAAACACCATATATTTT.

In its sample, this clonotype was seen many times. This sequence joins TRBV27 and TRBJ2-1; D gene ambiguous. V lost 6 bases and J lost 6, with 18 bases in between. The CDR3 sequence is 15 residues long. CDR1 and CDR2 (germline): MNHEY, SMNVEV (reference sequence). The CDR3 here is CASRDRARISNEQFF. The CDR3 bases are TGTGCCAGCAGAGACCGGGCTAGGATCAGCAATGAGCAGTTCTTC.

This clonotype occurred once. Possible read error: a much larger clone is one base away. The V and J genes are TRBV5-1 and TRBJ1-3, with a possible D match to TRBD1 (5 bases). The CDR3 has 15 residues. Germline-derived CDR1 and CDR2 are SGHRS and YFSETQ. CDR3 amino acids: CPSRPSTGSGNTIYF. DNA of the CDR3: TGCCCCAGCAGACCCTCCACAGGCTCTGGAAACACCATATATTTT.

The rearrangement uses TRBV5-1 and TRBJ2-7, with D tentatively TRBD2 (6 bases). V was cut by 4 bases and J by 5 bases, with 16 bases left in between. The V gene's germline CDR1 is SGHRS and CDR2 YFSETQ. This CDR3 is 14 amino acids long. CDR3 residues: CASSLRLGENEQYF. The CDR3 nucleotides are TGCGCCAGCAGCCTCAGACTAGGAGAGAACGAGCAGTACTTC.

This clonotype was picked up a small number of times. This rearrangement joins TRBV5-6 to TRBJ2-7; D is unresolved. Germline values: CDR1 SGHDT, CDR2 YYEEEE. V was shortened by 1 base and J by 3 bases, with 11 bases between the two germline ends. The CDR3 length is 14 residues. The DNA of the CDR3 is TGTGCCAGCAGCTTGTCGGTATCGGGCTACGAGCAGTACTTC. Protein sequence: CASSLSVSGYEQYF.

The chain recombines TRBV20-1 with TRBJ1-6; 7 nucleotides agree with TRBD1. V lost 6 bases to trimming and J lost 3 bases; unmatched junction nucleotides: 8. CDR3 size: 15 residues. Germline CDR1 and CDR2: DFQATT and SNEGSKA (reference sequence). CDR3 sequence (DNA): TGCAGTGCCACAGGGGAGGACAACTATAATTCACCCCTCCACTTT. Amino acid sequence: CSATGEDNYNSPLHF.

This clonotype was picked up a small number of times. This chain connects TRBV20-1 to TRBJ2-1; possibly TRBD2 for D (5 bases). Germline assignment: CDR1 DFQATT and CDR2 SNEGSKA (reference sequence). With 0 bases removed from V and 6 bases from J, the gap between germline ends came to 15 bases. This CDR3 comprises 15 residues. As DNA, the CDR3 is TGCAGTGCTAGAGATGACCCCGCGGGCCCCAATGAGCAGTTCTTC. Translation: CSARDDPAGPNEQFF.

Ten or more counts support this clonotype. The chain recombines TRBV2 with TRBJ2-7, with D perhaps matching TRBD1 (6 bases). Germline V gene lookup returns CDR1 SNHLY and CDR2 FYNNEI. The V and J ends lost 6 bases and 5 bases respectively, with 11 bases between them. The CDR3 extends over 12 amino acids. The DNA for the CDR3 is TGTGCCAGCAGCAGGGGAAGCAACGAGCAGTACTTC. Amino acid sequence: CASSRGSNEQYF.

This clonotype has a count of ten or more. The chain combines TRBV9 with TRBJ2-3; TRBD1 might be the D (6 bases). The ends were cut back, 0 bases at V and 3 bases at J, with 11 bases in the middle. CDR3 length: 15 residues. Germline lookup yields CDR1 SGDLS and CDR2 YYNGEE. The CDR3 bases are TGTGCCAGCAGCGTAGTAGGCAGGGGTACAGATACGCAGTATTTT. Translating gives CASSVVGRGTDTQYF.

This clonotype occurred many times. The V gene is TRBV20-1, the J gene TRBJ2-1; 10 bases map to TRBD2. V shed 5 bases and J 7 bases; nucleotides not matched to a gene: 14. CDR3 length equals 16 residues. CDR1 and CDR2 (germline): DFQATT, SNEGSKA (reference sequence). The CDR3 spells CSALLPGLARRNEQFF. The CDR3 DNA reads as TGCAGTGCTCTTCTCCCGGGACTAGCGCGAAGAAATGAGCAGTTCTTC.

CDR3 nucleotides: TGCGCCAGCAGCTGGTCCGCGAGCTCTGGGGCCAACGTCCTGACTTTC. It specifies CASSWSASSGANVLTF. V gene TRBV5-1 combines with J gene TRBJ2-6; D is uncertain. Germline values: CDR1 SGHRS, CDR2 YFSETQ. The CDR3 runs 16 residues. V shed 3 bases and J shed 0 bases, with 10 bases lying between them. Filled out from reference TRBV5-1 and TRBJ2-6, the complete variable domain reads KAGVTQTPRYLIKTRGQQVTLSCSPISGHRSVSWYQQTPGQGLQFLFEYFSETQRNKGNFPGRFSGRQFSNSRSEMNVSTLELGDSALYLCASSWSASSGANVLTFGAGSRLTVL.

This clonotype has only a few counts. The chain employs TRBV12-3 or TRBV12-4 and TRBJ2-4; 7 bases map to TRBD2. This CDR3 spans 15 amino acids. J gave up 7 bases and V 5 bases, and 11 bases lay outside the gene matches. The CDR3, as DNA: TGTGCCAGCAGTGGGAACCGCAGGGAGGGGAACATTCAGTACTTC. Residues: CASSGNRREGNIQYF.

This clonotype was recorded at least ten times. J is TRBJ2-5 and V is TRBV12-3 or TRBV12-4; no definite D call. V lost 4 bases and J lost 0, with 12 bases in between. The CDR3 has 15 residues. The CDR3, as DNA: TGTGCCAGCAGTTCCCCCTCCGGACACCAAGAGACCCAGTACTTC. Amino acids: CASSSPSGHQETQYF.